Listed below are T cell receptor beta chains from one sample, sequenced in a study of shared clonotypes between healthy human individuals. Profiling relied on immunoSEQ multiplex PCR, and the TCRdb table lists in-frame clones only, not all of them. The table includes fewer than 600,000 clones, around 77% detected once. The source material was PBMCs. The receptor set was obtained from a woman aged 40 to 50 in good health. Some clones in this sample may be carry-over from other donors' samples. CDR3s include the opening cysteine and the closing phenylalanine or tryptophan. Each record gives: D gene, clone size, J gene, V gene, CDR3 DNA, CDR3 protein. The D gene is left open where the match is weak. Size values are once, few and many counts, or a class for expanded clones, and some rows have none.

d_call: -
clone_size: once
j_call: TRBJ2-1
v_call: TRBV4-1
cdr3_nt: TGCGCCAGCAGCCAACTAGCGATCTCCTACAATGAGCAGTTCTTC
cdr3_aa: CASSQLAISYNEQFF

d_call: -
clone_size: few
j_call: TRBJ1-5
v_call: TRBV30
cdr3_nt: TGTGCCTGGTGCCGACATCCTAATCAGCCCCAGCATTTT
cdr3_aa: CAWCRHPNQPQHF

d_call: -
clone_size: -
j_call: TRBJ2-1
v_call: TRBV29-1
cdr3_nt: TGCAGCGTAGAACGTACGGGACTTCGATACAATGAGCAGTTCTTC
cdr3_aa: CSVERTGLRYNEQFF

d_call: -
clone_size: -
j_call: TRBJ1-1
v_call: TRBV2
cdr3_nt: TGTGCCAGCAGTAGGGACGGATTTGAAGCTTTCTTT
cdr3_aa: CASSRDGFEAFF

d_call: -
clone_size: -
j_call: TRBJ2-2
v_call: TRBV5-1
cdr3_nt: TGCGCCAGCAGCTTGGCCCCGACCGGGGAGCTGTTTTTT
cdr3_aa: CASSLAPTGELFF

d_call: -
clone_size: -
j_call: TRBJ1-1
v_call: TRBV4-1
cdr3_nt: TGCGCCAGCAGCCGGGTAACGGGACGGGAAGAAGCTTTCTTT
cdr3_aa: CASSRVTGREEAFF

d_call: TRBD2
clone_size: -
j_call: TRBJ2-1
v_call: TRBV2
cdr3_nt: TGTGCCAGCAATACGAAGCGGGAAAGTGAGCAGTTCTTC
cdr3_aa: CASNTKRESEQFF

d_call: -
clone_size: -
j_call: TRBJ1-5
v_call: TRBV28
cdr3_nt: TGTGCCAGCATCACCCCAGGGGCATATCAGCCCCAGCATTTT
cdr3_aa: CASITPGAYQPQHF

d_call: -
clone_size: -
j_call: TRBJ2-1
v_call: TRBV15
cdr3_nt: TGTGCCACCAGCAGAGATTGGAGCTATGAGCAGTTCTTC
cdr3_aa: CATSRDWSYEQFF

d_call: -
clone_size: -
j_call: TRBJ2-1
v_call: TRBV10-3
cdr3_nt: TGTGCCATCAGTGGAGGGACCTACAATGAGCAGTTCTTC
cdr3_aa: CAISGGTYNEQFF

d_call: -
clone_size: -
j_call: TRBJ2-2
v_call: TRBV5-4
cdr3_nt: TGTGCCAGCAGCTTGGACGCCAGGGTAGACACCGGGGAGCTGTTTTTT
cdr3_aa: CASSLDARVDTGELFF

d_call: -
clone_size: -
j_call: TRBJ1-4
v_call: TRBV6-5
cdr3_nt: TGTGCCAGCAGTTACTCGTATCCTGGGTATGATGAAAAACTGTTTTTT
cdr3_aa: CASSYSYPGYDEKLFF

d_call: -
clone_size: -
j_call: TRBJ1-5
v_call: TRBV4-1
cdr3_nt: TGCGCCAGCAGCGGGGGAGGGTGGGACAATCAGCCCCAGCATTTT
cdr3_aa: CASSGGGWDNQPQHF

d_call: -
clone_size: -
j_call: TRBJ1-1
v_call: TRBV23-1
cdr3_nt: TGCGCCAGCACCCTGGGACGGCGAATGAACACTGAAGCTTTCTTT
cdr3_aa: CASTLGRRMNTEAFF

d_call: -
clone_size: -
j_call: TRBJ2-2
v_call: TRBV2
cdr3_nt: TGTGCCAGCAGTTTATCGGGAAGGAACACCGGGGAGCTGTTTTTT
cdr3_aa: CASSLSGRNTGELFF

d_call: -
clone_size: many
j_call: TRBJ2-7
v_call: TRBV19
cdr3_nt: TGTGCCAGTAGCCAACCCGGGACCTTTATGGGGCAGTACTTC
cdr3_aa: CASSQPGTFMGQYF

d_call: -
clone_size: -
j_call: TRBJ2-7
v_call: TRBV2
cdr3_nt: TGTGCCAGCAGTGTTCAGGGGTTCTACGAGCAGTACTTC
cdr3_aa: CASSVQGFYEQYF

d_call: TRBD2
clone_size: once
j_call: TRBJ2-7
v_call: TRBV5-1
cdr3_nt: TGCGCCAGCAGCTTGGGAGTAGCGGGAGTCTTATACGAGCAGTACTTC
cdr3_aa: CASSLGVAGVLYEQYF

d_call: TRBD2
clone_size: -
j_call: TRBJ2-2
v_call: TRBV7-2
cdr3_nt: TGTGCCAGCAGCCTCTCAGCGGGAGTGCGGACCGGGGAGCTGTTTTTT
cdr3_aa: CASSLSAGVRTGELFF

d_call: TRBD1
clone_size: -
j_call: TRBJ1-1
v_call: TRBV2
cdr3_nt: TGTGCCAGCAGTCGGGACAGAAACACTGAAGCTTTCTTT
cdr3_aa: CASSRDRNTEAFF

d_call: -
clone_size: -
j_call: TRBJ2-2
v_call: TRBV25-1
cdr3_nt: TGTGCCAGCAGCAAACAGGAGAACACCGGGGAGCTGTTTTTT
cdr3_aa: CASSKQENTGELFF

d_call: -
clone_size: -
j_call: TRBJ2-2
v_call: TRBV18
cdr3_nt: TGTGCCAGCTCACCACTGTCCGCCACCGGGGAGCTGTTTTTT
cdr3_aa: CASSPLSATGELFF

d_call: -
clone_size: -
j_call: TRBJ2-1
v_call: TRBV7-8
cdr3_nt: TGTGCCAGCAGCTTAGATCCTGGTGACAATGAGCAGTTCTTC
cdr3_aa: CASSLDPGDNEQFF

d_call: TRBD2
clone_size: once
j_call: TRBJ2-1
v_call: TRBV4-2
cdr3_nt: TGTGCCAGCAGCCAAGAAAGCGGGAGGGCCTTCGATGAGCAGTTCTTC
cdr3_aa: CASSQESGRAFDEQFF

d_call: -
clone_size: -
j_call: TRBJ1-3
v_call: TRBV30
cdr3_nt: TGTGCCTGGACGGGAGAGCAGGGCCTGCTCTCTGGAAACACCATATATTTT
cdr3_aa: CAWTGEQGLLSGNTIYF

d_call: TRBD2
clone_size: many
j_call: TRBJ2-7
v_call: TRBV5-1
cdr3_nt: TGCGCCAGCAGCTTGGAACCAGCGGGAGGGGGGCAGTACTTC
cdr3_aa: CASSLEPAGGGQYF

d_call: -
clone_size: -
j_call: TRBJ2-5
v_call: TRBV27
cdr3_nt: TGTGCCAGCAGTTTAGGCAGGCTTCAAGAGACCCAGTACTTC
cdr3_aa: CASSLGRLQETQYF

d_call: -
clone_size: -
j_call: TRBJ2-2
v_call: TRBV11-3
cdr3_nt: TGTGCCAGCAGCTTAGCGGCGGGGAGGCTGTTTTTT
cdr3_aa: CASSLAAGRLFF

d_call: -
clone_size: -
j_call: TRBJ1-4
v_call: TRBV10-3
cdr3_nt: TGTGCCATCAGTGAAAGGGCAACTAATGAAAAACTGTTTTTT
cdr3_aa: CAISERATNEKLFF

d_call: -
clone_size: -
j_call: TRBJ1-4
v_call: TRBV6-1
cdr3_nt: TGTGCCAGCGGTGAAATGGGGCGGACTAATGAAAAACTGTTTTTT
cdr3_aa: CASGEMGRTNEKLFF

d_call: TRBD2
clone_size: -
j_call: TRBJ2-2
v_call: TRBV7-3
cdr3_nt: TGTGCCAGCAGCAAATCTCTTAGCGGGACGGTCGGGGAGCTGTTTTTT
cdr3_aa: CASSKSLSGTVGELFF

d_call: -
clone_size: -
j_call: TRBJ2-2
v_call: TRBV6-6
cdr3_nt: TGTGCCAGCAGACGGGACACCAACACCGGGGAGCTGTTTTTT
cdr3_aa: CASRRDTNTGELFF

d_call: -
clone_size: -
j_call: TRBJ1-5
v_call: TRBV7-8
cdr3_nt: TGTGCCAGCAGCTTAGACAGATATAGCAATCAGCCCCAGCATTTT
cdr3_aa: CASSLDRYSNQPQHF

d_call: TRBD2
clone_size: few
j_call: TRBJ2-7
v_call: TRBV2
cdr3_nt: TGTGCCAGCAAGGATATAGTAGCGGGCCCCTACGAGCAGTACTTC
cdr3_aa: CASKDIVAGPYEQYF

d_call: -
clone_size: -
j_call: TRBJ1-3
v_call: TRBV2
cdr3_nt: TGTGCCACTCTGACCGTATCTGGAAACACCATATATTTT
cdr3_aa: CATLTVSGNTIYF

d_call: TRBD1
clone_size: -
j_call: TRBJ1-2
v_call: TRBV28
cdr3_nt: TGTGCCAGCACCTCGGACAGGGAGGGCTACACCTTC
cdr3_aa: CASTSDREGYTF

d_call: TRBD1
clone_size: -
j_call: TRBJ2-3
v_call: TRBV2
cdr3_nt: TGTGCCAGCAGCGATACAGGGGGAAGCACAGATACGCAGTATTTT
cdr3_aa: CASSDTGGSTDTQYF

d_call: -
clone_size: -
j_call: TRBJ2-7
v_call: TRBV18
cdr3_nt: TGTGCCAGCTCACCAAATTCCGAAGGCGAGCAGTACTTC
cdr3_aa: CASSPNSEGEQYF

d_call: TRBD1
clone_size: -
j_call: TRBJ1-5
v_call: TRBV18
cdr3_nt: TGTGCCAGCTCACCAGCGGGACAGCTCGCTCAGCCCCAGCATTTT
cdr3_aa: CASSPAGQLAQPQHF

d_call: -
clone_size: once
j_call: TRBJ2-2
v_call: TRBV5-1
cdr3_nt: TGCGCCAGCAGCTTAGGGAACGGGGAGCTGTTTTTT
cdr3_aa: CASSLGNGELFF

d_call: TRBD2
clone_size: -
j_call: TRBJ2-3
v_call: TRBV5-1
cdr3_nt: TGCGCCAGCAGCCTAGGACTAGCGGGATCAGATACGCAGTATTTT
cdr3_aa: CASSLGLAGSDTQYF

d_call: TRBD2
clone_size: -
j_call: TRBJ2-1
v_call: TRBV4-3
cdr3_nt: TGCGCCAGCAGCCAAGATGGGACTAGACACAATGAGCAGTTCTTC
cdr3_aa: CASSQDGTRHNEQFF

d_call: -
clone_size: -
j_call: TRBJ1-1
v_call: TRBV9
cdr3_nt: TGTGCCAACAGCGCCCATCAGGGGCGGAACACTGAAGCTTTCTTT
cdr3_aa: CANSAHQGRNTEAFF